This paragraph reports one T cell receptor beta chain. Its target is unknown. The time point is: baseline pretreatment blood. Treatment given: 15 Gy SBRT to primary tumor, nephrectomy 4 weeks later. Blood was sampled at baseline, 2 weeks and 4 weeks after SBRT. Clear cell pathology was present in this patient's renal cell carcinoma. This specimen comes from a study of radiation and T cells in renal cell carcinoma. The wider study: Nephrectomy followed 15 Gy stereotactic body radiation by 4 weeks.

The CDR3 covers 13 residues. V was cut by 8 bases and J by 3 bases, with 14 bases left in between. The germline V gene has CDR1 GTSNPN and CDR2 SVGIG (reference sequence). General study points: From baseline, blood top tumor clonotypes peaked at 2 weeks post-radiation.

Clones were sequenced by immunoSEQ multiplex PCR, and TCRdb holds only the in-frame ones, with some missing. The sample has 120,000 to 150,000 clones, roughly 90% seen once; the top ten hold around 4%. The TCR was taken from a woman aged 70-85 years with renal cell carcinoma. V usage is TRBV30 and J usage is TRBJ1-3; D gene unclear. The sample was blood, taken from a patient whose treatment included radiotherapy and nephrectomy. For the CDR3, the DNA is TGTGCCCGAGGAGGCCGCTATGGAAACACCATATATTTT. Protein product: CARGGRYGNTIYF.